This T cell receptor beta chain was identified in a study of CD8 T cells in ankylosing spondylitis. Findings and caveats of the study: Characteristic, it appeared, of ankylosing spondylitis blood was a TCR beta motif of about eight highly homologous variants. Several of the motif variants were reported before in synovial fluid and blood from reactive arthritis. A CD8+ phenotype characterized the disease-linked clones, which were relatively rare in peripheral blood. Enrichment of disease-linked clones was reportedly significant in matched ankylosing spondylitis synovial fluid.

Scientists made TCR beta libraries using quantitative 5'-RACE with molecular barcodes. TCRdb reprocessed the 5' RACE reads via MiXCR and lists one record per CDR3 protein. This sample has more than 300,000 distinct CDR3 sequences, with around 7.6% found just once. This clonotype was observed a handful of times. Its antigen is undetermined. Source material: blood, either unsorted or a sorted T cell fraction (not recorded which). The origin of this receptor is a male donor with ankylosing spondylitis.

The CDR3 here is CASSPIGRGGWDEQFF. DNA of the CDR3: TGTGCCAGCAGCCCCATCGGGCGCGGGGGGTGGGATGAGCAGTTCTTC. The V and J genes are TRBV12-3 or TRBV12-4 and TRBJ2-1; 8 bases map to TRBD2. The trim removed 6 bases at V and 8 bases at J, leaving 15 bases unmatched. This CDR3 region has 16 residues.